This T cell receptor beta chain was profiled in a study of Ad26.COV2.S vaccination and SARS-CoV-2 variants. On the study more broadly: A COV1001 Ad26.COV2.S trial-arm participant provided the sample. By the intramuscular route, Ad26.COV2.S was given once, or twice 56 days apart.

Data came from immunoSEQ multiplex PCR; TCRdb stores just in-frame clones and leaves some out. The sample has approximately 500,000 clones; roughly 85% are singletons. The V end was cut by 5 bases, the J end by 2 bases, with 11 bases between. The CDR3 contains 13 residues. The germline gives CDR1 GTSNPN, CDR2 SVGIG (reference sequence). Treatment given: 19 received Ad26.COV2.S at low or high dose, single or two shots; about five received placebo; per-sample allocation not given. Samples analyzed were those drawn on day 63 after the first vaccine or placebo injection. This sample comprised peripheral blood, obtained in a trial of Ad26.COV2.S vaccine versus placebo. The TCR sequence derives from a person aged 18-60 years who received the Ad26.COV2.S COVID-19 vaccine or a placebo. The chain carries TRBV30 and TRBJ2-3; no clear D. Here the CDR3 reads CAWRPRVTDTQYF. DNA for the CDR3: TGTGCCTGGCGGCCAAGAGTCACAGATACGCAGTATTTT.